This TCR beta chain was retrieved from a study of blood T cell repertoires in COVID-19. Study overall: The United States, Italy and Spain were the sources of the acute and convalescent COVID-19 samples.

Per the study methods: Cell counts per sample came from amplifying reference gene primers. Method: immunoSEQ multiplex PCR; TCRdb's copy keeps in-frame clones and lacks some. The D gene and trimming were derived from the DNA, and the V and J assignments and clone size from that table. This sample carries fewer than 250,000 clones, 84% of them seen once, and the ten largest clones take 3% to 3.5%. Adults between roughly 18 and 95 years of age took part from 20 to 25 US areas. Cohort assignment relied on participant-reported clinical history. The CDR3 sequence is 14 residues long. Germline values: CDR1 SEHNR, CDR2 FQNEAQ (reference sequence). Trimming cost V 5 bases and J 6 bases, with 17 bases left between them.

The V gene is TRBV7-9, the J gene TRBJ2-7, with D hard to call. The receptor was derived from a woman aged 25 to 39 who had been exposed to COVID-19. Sequenced input: PBMCs or T cells enriched from blood (not recorded which). The CDR3 is CASSLSLTPSEQYF. The CDR3, as DNA: TGTGCCAGCAGCCTATCTCTTACCCCAAGCGAGCAGTACTTC.